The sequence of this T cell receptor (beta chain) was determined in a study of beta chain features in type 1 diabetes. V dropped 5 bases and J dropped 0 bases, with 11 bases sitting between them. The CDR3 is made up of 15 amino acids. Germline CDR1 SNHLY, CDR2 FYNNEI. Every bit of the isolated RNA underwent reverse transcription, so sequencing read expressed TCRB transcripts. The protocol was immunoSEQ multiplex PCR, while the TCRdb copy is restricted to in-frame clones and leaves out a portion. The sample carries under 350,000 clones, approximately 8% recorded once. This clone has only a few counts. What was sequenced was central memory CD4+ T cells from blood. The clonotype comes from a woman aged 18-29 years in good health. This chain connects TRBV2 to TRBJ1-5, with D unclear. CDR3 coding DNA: TGTGCCAGCAGTTCCCTTCTAGGTAGCAATCAGCCCCAGCATTTT. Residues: CASSSLLGSNQPQHF.